The table lists the clone carrying this T cell receptor (beta chain) with a few counts. The antigen remains unidentified. The data stem from a study of cytomegalovirus exposure and HLA in healthy donors. This CDR3 contains 17 residues. V gave up 0 bases and J gave up 4 bases; unmatched junction bases: 3. Study outcomes and limitations: The Asian-associated ancestry cluster reportedly had fewer N-insertions than the roughly 720-donor mean in a later analysis.

The primer mix had 60 Vbeta and 13 Jbeta primers. TCRdb's table, derived via immunoSEQ multiplex PCR, lists solely in-frame clones and lacks some. Of about 130,000 clones in the sample, around 72% were seen once. The chain recombines TRBV23-1 with TRBJ2-1; the match to TRBD2 covers 13 bases. TRBV23-1 is annotated as an ORF whose role is uncertain. The receptor was derived from a young man in good health and CMV-seropositive. Material: PBMCs. In DNA, the CDR3 is TGCGCCAGCAGTCAATCGTGGACTAGCGGGAGTTACAATGAGCAGTTCTTC. Its protein product is CASSQSWTSGSYNEQFF.